The next 20 T cell receptor beta chains were all read from a single sample in a study of blood T cell repertoires in COVID-19. The repertoire was sequenced with immunoSEQ multiplex PCR; TCRdb's copy has only in-frame clones and lacks some. Of about 370,000 clones detected, around 90% appear once; the ten largest clones hold roughly 6.8%. The sample taken for sequencing was peripheral blood. These receptors originate from a man younger than 30 with active or convalescent COVID-19.

The rearrangement uses TRBV24-1 and TRBJ2-7, with 8 bases aligning to TRBD1. The CDR3 length is 14 residues. V was clipped by 4 bases and J by 5 bases; unmatched bases: 6. CDR1 and CDR2 from the germline V gene are KGHDR and SFDVKD. The CDR3 DNA is TGTGCCACCAGTGACAGGACAGGGACCCACGAGCAGTACTTC. Its protein product is CATSDRTGTHEQYF.

The chain recombines TRBV4-2 with TRBJ1-1; the D is unclear. Trimming removed 5 bases from V and 5 bases from J, with 18 bases in between. In germline, CDR1 is LGHNA, CDR2 YNFKEQ. CDR3 size: 15 residues. The DNA of the CDR3 is TGTGCCAGCAGCTCAGTGGAGGGCAGAACTACTGAAGCTTTCTTT. It is translated as CASSSVEGRTTEAFF.

The V gene is TRBV7-7, the J gene TRBJ2-1; TRBD1 matches at 9 bases. The germline gives CDR1 SSHAT, CDR2 FNYEAQ (reference sequence). Trimming took 3 bases from V and 5 from J; bases not matched to a gene: 5. CDR3 size: 15 residues. The CDR3: CASSFRTGVNNEQFF. DNA of the CDR3: TGTGCCAGCAGCTTTAGGACAGGGGTAAACAATGAGCAGTTCTTC.

The chain couples TRBV27 to TRBJ2-1; D uncertain. The CDR3 is 13 amino acids. Trimming took off 3 bases at V and 5 bases at J, with 8 bases between the two ends. Germline V lookup: CDR1 MNHEY, CDR2 SMNVEV (reference sequence). Here the CDR3 DNA reads TGTGCCAGCAGTTTGGGCAGTAACAATGAGCAGTTCTTC. Protein product: CASSLGSNNEQFF.

V usage is TRBV6-1 and J usage is TRBJ1-2, with 9 bases lining up with TRBD1. V lost 3 bases and J lost 2; bases outside the gene matches: 4. The CDR3 extends over 15 amino acids. In germline, CDR1 is MNHNS, CDR2 SASEGT. The CDR3 DNA is TGTGCCAGCAGTGAGTTGGACAGGGGAAACTATGGCTACACCTTC. This encodes CASSELDRGNYGYTF.

This rearrangement joins TRBV18 to TRBJ2-2, with 9 bases that match TRBD1. V lost 3 bases and J lost 3; bases outside the gene matches: 5. Germline values: CDR1 KGHSH, CDR2 LQKENI. This CDR3 contains 16 residues. The CDR3, as DNA: TGTGCCAGCTCACCTTGGACAGGGGTGGACACCGGGGAGCTGTTTTTT. This sequence encodes CASSPWTGVDTGELFF.

The V call is TRBV6-2 or TRBV6-3, the J call TRBJ1-1, with 11 bases fitting TRBD1. The germline CDR1 and CDR2 sequences are MNHEY and SVGEGT. CDR3 length equals 16 residues. The V segment lost 3 bases and the J segment 7 bases; nucleotides outside the gene matches: 10. In nucleotides, the CDR3 is TGTGCCAGCAGTTATGGGGACAGGGGGACCCCTTATGAAGCTTTCTTT. Residues: CASSYGDRGTPYEAFF.

The rearrangement uses TRBV4-2 and TRBJ1-5; tentative D call: TRBD1 (5 bases). The CDR3 is 14 residues long. V lost 6 bases and J 2 bases, leaving 11 bases between the germline ends. In germline, CDR1 is LGHNA, CDR2 YNFKEQ. The CDR3 region is CASSGGGGNQPQHF. The DNA for the CDR3 is TGTGCCAGCAGTGGGGGGGGAGGCAATCAGCCCCAGCATTTT.

V and J are TRBV27 and TRBJ2-1, with 7 nucleotides matching TRBD2. Germline V gene sequence: CDR1 MNHEY, CDR2 SMNVEV (reference sequence). V lost 0 bases, J lost 4 bases, and 6 bases stayed unmatched. This CDR3 comprises 16 residues. The chain's CDR3 is CASSLSGGSGYNEQFF. Written as DNA, the CDR3 is TGTGCCAGCAGTTTATCGGGCGGGAGTGGTTACAATGAGCAGTTCTTC.

V gene TRBV7-8 combines with J gene TRBJ1-1; D ambiguous. The germline gives CDR1 SGHVS, CDR2 FQNEAQ. The ends were cut back, 7 bases at V and 0 bases at J, with 15 bases in the middle. The CDR3 loop spans 15 amino acids. The CDR3 DNA reads TGTGCCAGCACCCAGCGCGGGGAGATGAACACTGAAGCTTTCTTT. Amino acid sequence: CASTQRGEMNTEAFF.

This chain connects TRBV3-1 (or the pseudogene TRBV3-2) to TRBJ2-7, with TRBD1 matching 9 bases. This CDR3 spans 15 amino acids. The J segment lost 7 bases and the V segment lost 4 bases, leaving 11 bases of the junction unmatched. Germline V gives CDR1 LGHDT, CDR2 YNNKEL (reference sequence). CDR3 region: CASSRGTGQGGEQYF. CDR3 in DNA: TGTGCCAGCAGCCGGGGGACGGGACAGGGAGGTGAGCAGTACTTC.

This chain joins TRBV15 and TRBJ2-7; unclear D gene. The CDR3 loop spans 13 amino acids. Germline V gene lookup returns CDR1 LNHNV and CDR2 YYDKDF (reference sequence). V dropped 6 bases and J dropped 3 bases, with 12 bases sitting between them. The CDR3 region has the DNA TGTGCCACCAGGGGCGATATAGGCTACGAGCAGTACTTC. Its translation is CATRGDIGYEQYF.

The CDR3 DNA is TGTGCCAGCAGCCACCCGGGACAGGATAATTCACCCCTCCACTTT. Amino acids: CASSHPGQDNSPLHF. The chain employs TRBV4-2 and TRBJ1-6, with 8 bases identical to TRBD1. Germline trimming cut 3 bases from V and 5 bases from J; bases unmatched to any gene: 3. Germline CDR1 is LGHNA and CDR2 is YNFKEQ. The CDR3 covers 15 residues.

The chain has TRBV19 and TRBJ2-7, with 9 nucleotides matching TRBD2. V trimming: 5 bases; J trimming: 0 bases; junction bases outside the gene matches: 8. The CDR3 sequence is 16 residues long. The germline V gene has CDR1 LNHDA and CDR2 SQIVND (reference sequence). The CDR3 here is CASSPRLAETSYEQYF. Written as DNA, the CDR3 is TGTGCCAGTAGTCCACGACTAGCGGAGACCTCCTACGAGCAGTACTTC.

The CDR3, as DNA: TGTGCCAGCAGTTTCTCGGGAGGACATTACACTGAAGCTTTCTTT. Protein: CASSFSGGHYTEAFF. The chain is built from TRBV27 and TRBJ1-1; D is perhaps TRBD1 (5 bases). The germline CDR1 and CDR2 sequences are MNHEY and SMNVEV (reference sequence). The CDR3 sequence is 15 residues long. The ends were cut back, 3 bases at V and 3 bases at J, with 14 bases in the middle.

The chain uses TRBV28 and TRBJ1-4; 7 bases are shared with TRBD1. The V gene end was trimmed by 8 bases and the J gene end by 10 bases; junction bases not matched to a gene: 7. Germline CDR1 MDHEN, CDR2 SYDVKM. CDR3 length: 12 residues. CDR3: CASLTGLGKLFF. The CDR3 DNA is TGTGCCAGCTTGACAGGGCTGGGAAAACTGTTTTTT. The full variable domain, completed using reference TRBV28 and TRBJ1-4, is DVKVTQSSRYLVKRTGEKVFLECVQDMDHENMFWYRQDPGLGLRLIYFSYDVKMKEKGDIPEGYSVSREKKERFSLILESASTNQTSMYLCASLTGLGKLFFGSGTQLSVL.

The J gene is TRBJ1-6, the V gene TRBV6-4; D perhaps matches TRBD1 (5 bases). V was trimmed by 2 bases and J by 4 bases, leaving 6 bases between them. The CDR3 runs 14 residues. CDR1 and CDR2 (germline): MRHNA, SNTAGT. CDR3 DNA sequence: TGTGCCAGCAGTGACGGGGGGTATAATTCACCCCTCCACTTT. This gives the protein CASSDGGYNSPLHF.

The V and J genes are TRBV5-1 and TRBJ2-3; TRBD2 matches 9 bases. Germline CDR1 and CDR2: SGHRS and YFSETQ. The CDR3 extends over 16 amino acids. With 5 bases clipped from V and 0 bases from J, the junction kept 7 bases outside the gene matches. The CDR3 loop is CASSSGTSISTDTQYF. The CDR3 DNA reads as TGCGCCAGCAGTTCCGGGACTAGCATCAGCACAGATACGCAGTATTTT.

The chain has TRBV11-2 and TRBJ2-1; the D gene is possibly TRBD1 (7 bases). CDR1 SGHAT and CDR2 FQNNGV come from the germline V gene. This CDR3 contains 14 residues. Trimming stripped 1 base from V and 7 bases from J, with 11 bases between. CDR3 DNA: TGTGCCAGCAGCTTAGCAGGGGGAGGTAATGAGCAGTTCTTC. It codes for CASSLAGGGNEQFF.

The CDR3 nucleotides read TGTGCCAGCGGCCAAAAGCCCTTCGGGGGCTACGAGCAGTACTTC. Its protein is CASGQKPFGGYEQYF. The chain joins TRBV28 to TRBJ2-7; TRBD2 might be the D (6 bases). The CDR3 extends over 15 amino acids. Germline lookup yields CDR1 MDHEN and CDR2 SYDVKM. The V end was cut by 8 bases, the J end by 3 bases, with 20 bases between.